This T cell receptor beta chain comes out of a study of T cells in Graves' hyperthyroidism and ophthalmopathy. About the research overall: Peripheral blood was obtained at initial diagnosis, preceding any treatment.

In germline, CDR1 is SGHVS, CDR2 FQNEAQ. V dropped 5 bases and J dropped 3 bases, with 16 bases sitting between them. The length of the CDR3 is 15 residues. This clonotype showed up just a few times. Its target is not known. RNA transcripts yielded amplified TCR beta CDR3 regions. Carried out on the TCR CDR3, a first-round RT-PCR used the HTBI primer set. TCRdb reanalysed the multiplex PCR reads using MiXCR and keeps one entry per CDR3 protein. The sample holds 300,000 to 450,000 distinct CDR3 sequences; roughly 25% are singletons and the top ten take roughly 70%. Study observations and caveats: Blood samples included most of the expanded thyroid clonotypes exceeding 0.001.

Graves' hyperthyroidism qualified as stable when ophthalmopathy did not progress within 18 months. Patients having uncontrolled infection, another autoimmune disease, pregnancy or lactation were not included. The sequencing input was blood. The chain employs TRBV7-8 and TRBJ1-1; no reliable D call. The sequence was collected from a man aged 45 to 65 with Graves' hyperthyroidism. CDR3 bases: TGTGCCAGCAGCCCCTCCGGAACACAACACACTGAAGCTTTCTTT. Amino acid sequence: CASSPSGTQHTEAFF. Filled out from reference TRBV7-8 and TRBJ1-1, the complete variable domain reads GAGVSQSPRYKVAKRGQDVALRCDPISGHVSLFWYQQALGQGPEFLTYFQNEAQLDKSGLPSDRFFAERPEGSVSTLKIQRTQQEDSAVYLCASSPSGTQHTEAFFGQGTRLTVV.